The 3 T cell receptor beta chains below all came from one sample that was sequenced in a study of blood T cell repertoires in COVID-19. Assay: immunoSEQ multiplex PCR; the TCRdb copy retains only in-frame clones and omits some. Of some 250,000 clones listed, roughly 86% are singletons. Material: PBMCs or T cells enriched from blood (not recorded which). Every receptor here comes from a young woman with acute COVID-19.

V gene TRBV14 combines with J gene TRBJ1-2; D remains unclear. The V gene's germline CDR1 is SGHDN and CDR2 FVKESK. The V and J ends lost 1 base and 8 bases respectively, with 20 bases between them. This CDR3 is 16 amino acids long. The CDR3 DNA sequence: TGTGCCAGCAGCCAAGTTGAGGGCGGACGCAGAAAGGGCTACACCTTC. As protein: CASSQVEGGRRKGYTF. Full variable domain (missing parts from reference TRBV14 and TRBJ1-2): EAGVTQFPSHSVIEKGQTVTLRCDPISGHDNLYWYRRVMGKEIKFLLHFVKESKQDESGMPNNRFLAERTGGTYSTLKVQPAELEDSGVYFCASSQVEGGRRKGYTFGSGTRLTVV.

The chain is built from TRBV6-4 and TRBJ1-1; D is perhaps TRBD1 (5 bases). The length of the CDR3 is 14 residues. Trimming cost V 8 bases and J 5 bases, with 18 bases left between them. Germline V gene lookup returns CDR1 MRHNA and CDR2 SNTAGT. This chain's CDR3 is CASALRGGGTEAFF. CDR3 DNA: TGTGCCAGCGCCCTCCGGGGCGGGGGGACTGAAGCTTTCTTT.

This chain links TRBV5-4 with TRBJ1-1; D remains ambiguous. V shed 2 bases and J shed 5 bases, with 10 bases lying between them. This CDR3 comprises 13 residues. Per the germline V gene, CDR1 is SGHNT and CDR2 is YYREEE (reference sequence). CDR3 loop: CASSLYRETEAFF. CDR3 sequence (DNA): TGTGCCAGCAGCTTATATAGGGAGACTGAAGCTTTCTTT.